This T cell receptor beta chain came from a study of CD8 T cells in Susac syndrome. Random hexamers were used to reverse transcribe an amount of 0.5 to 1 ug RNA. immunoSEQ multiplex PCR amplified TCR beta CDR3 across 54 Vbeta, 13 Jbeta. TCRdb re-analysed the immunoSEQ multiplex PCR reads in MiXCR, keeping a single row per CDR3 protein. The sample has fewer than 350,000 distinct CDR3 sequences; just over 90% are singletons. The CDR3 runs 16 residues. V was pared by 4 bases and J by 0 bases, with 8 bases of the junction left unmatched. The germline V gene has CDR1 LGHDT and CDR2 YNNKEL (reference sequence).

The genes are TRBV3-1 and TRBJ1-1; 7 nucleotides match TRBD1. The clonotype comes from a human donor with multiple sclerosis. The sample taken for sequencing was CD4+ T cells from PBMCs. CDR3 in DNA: TGTGCCAGCAGCCTAAGGGGGCAGGGAATGAACACTGAAGCTTTCTTT. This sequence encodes CASSLRGQGMNTEAFF. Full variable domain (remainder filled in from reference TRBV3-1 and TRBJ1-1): DTAVSQTPKYLVTQMGNDKSIKCEQNLGHDTMYWYKQDSKKFLKIMFSYNNKELIINETVPNRFSPKSPDKAHLNLHINSLELGDSAVYFCASSLRGQGMNTEAFFGQGTRLTVV.